These T cell receptor beta chains were read from a single sample in a study of T cells after yellow fever vaccination. One entry per CDR3 protein, called by TCRdb with MiXCR from the 5' RACE reads. The top ten hold around 24% of the sample, which has roughly 340,000 distinct CDR3 sequences, around 3.9% seen once. The material was PBMCs, obtained 5 days after the yellow fever booster vaccination. These TCRs come from a man aged 18 to 35 who received the YFV17D yellow fever vaccine. CDR3s leave out the opening cysteine and the closing phenylalanine or tryptophan.

j_call	v_call	cdr3_aa
TRBJ2-3	TRBV20-1	SARSGTSTDTQY
TRBJ2-1	TRBV4-3	ASRDGLAGYNEQF
TRBJ2-7	TRBV20-1	SAKGRVDEQY
TRBJ2-1	TRBV28	ASSPSGAQSYNEQF
TRBJ1-1	TRBV6-1	ASSAKAGWNTEAF
TRBJ2-2	TRBV5-5	ASSTGQGATGELF
TRBJ2-3	TRBV5-1	ASSLTQFTDTQY
TRBJ1-2	TRBV29-1	SGSTGTNYGYT
TRBJ1-2	TRBV7-2	ASSPRQGYYYGYT
TRBJ2-5	TRBV4-3	ASSQDHSFQETQY
TRBJ1-1	TRBV5-5	ASSYGPGATEAF
TRBJ1-2	TRBV7-2	ASSAGHDYGYT
TRBJ2-1	TRBV6-4	ASSDVAGGYNEQF
TRBJ2-5	TRBV20-1	SARDRRGLETQY
TRBJ1-1	TRBV20-1	SARTGGFRTEAF
TRBJ2-7	TRBV6-2/TRBV6-3	ASSYRVAAGSHEQY
TRBJ2-2	TRBV6-5	ASSYSPGQSGELF
TRBJ1-5	TRBV12-3/TRBV12-4	ASSPGQGVESNQPQH
TRBJ2-7	TRBV5-6	ASSLATGLYEQY
TRBJ1-2	TRBV4-1	ASSSAVANYGYT
TRBJ2-1	TRBV4-1	ASSYQGARYNEQF
TRBJ2-2	TRBV5-1	ASSDTGTGDTGELF
TRBJ1-4	TRBV19	ASSIGPSKLF
TRBJ1-2	TRBV29-1	SVVGRNYGYT
TRBJ2-3	TRBV3-1	ASSHWLAGGNTASTDTQY
TRBJ2-3	TRBV5-6	ASSLGMSTVFTDTQY
TRBJ2-7	TRBV6-2/TRBV6-3	ASTEGLVYEQY
TRBJ2-7	TRBV27	ASSLSGTGPYEQY
TRBJ2-1	TRBV7-9	ASRRDNNEQF
TRBJ2-3	TRBV7-2	ASSLDGPLDTQY
TRBJ2-3	TRBV11-2	ASSLVGDRGGWADTQY
TRBJ1-2	TRBV7-2	ASSPFQSGGYT
TRBJ1-2	TRBV6-6	ASSYAIAGGNYGYT
TRBJ2-7	TRBV12-5	ASGFGQGNEQY
TRBJ2-1	TRBV6-2/TRBV6-3	ATAGVAGRNEQF
TRBJ2-1	TRBV23-1	ASSTDNEQF
TRBJ1-6	TRBV19	ASSPRAGGLNSPLH
TRBJ2-5	TRBV7-8	ASSPQGVLETQY
TRBJ2-2	TRBV7-8	ASSPYGGAGVGELF
TRBJ2-6	TRBV7-2	ASTYWGSGANVLT
TRBJ2-3	TRBV7-2	ASSLEGWDTQY
TRBJ2-5	TRBV5-1	ASSLAGDETQY
TRBJ2-2	TRBV5-1	ASSPGQRADTGELF
TRBJ1-6	TRBV3-1	ASSQDAGGDNSPLH
TRBJ1-2	TRBV7-8	ASSLPGQNPTNYGYT
TRBJ2-3	TRBV28	ASSQLFRDLSTDTQY
TRBJ1-3	TRBV14	ASSGVHRDPHLGNTIY
TRBJ1-2	TRBV5-1	ASSVGTRYLSQLSDYGYT
TRBJ2-2	TRBV4-1	ASSLYSSGGGTGELF
TRBJ1-2	TRBV27	ASRPDRPGGGYT
TRBJ2-2	TRBV7-8	ASSLALRGGPGELF
TRBJ2-7	TRBV7-9	ASSLGPFGPSSYEQY
TRBJ2-4	TRBV7-9	ASSLLSRDLQY
TRBJ2-7	TRBV19	ASRRDRSSYEQY
TRBJ2-7	TRBV5-5	ASSSGRIGYEQY
TRBJ2-3	TRBV12-3/TRBV12-4	ASSSVVGGREDTQY
TRBJ2-7	TRBV7-6	ASSRQTGTYEQY
TRBJ2-1	TRBV20-1	SAPSGTRGHEQF